What follows describes a single T cell receptor (beta chain). Its matching antigen is unknown. This sample was included in a study of identical twins. Germline CDR1 and CDR2: MNHEY and SMNVEV (reference sequence). V was pared by 4 bases and J by 1 base, with 7 bases between. The length of the CDR3 is 14 residues. Donors uniformly comprised healthy Caucasians. Study-level findings and limits: Invariant MAIT and iNKT cells could partly confound zero-insertion analyses.

TCRdb re-analysed the 5' RACE reads in MiXCR, keeping a single row per CDR3 protein. This table holds 1.5 million to 2 million distinct CDR3 sequences, roughly a third found once. This receptor was obtained from a newborn girl in good health. This chain links TRBV27 with TRBJ2-2, with no clear D. Sequencing was done on a sample of cord blood. The CDR3 spells CASSSTQNTGELFF. Here the CDR3 DNA reads TGTGCCAGCAGTTCTACTCAGAACACCGGGGAGCTGTTTTTT.